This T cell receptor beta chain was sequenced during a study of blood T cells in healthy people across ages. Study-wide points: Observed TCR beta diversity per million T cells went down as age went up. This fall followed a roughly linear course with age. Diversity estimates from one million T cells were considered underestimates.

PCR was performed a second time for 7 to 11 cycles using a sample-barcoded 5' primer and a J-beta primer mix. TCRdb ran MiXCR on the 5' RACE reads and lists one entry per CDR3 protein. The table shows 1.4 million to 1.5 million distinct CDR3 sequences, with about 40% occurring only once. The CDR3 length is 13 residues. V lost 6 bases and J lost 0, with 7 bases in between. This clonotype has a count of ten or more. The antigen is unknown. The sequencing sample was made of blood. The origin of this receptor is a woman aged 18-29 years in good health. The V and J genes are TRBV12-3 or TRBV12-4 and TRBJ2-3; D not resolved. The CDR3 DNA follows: TGTGCCAGCAGCCTCCGTAGCACAGATACGCAGTATTTT. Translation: CASSLRSTDTQYF.